The present TCR beta chain was sequenced within a study of shared clonotypes between healthy human individuals. Study summary: A couple of women and a few men aged 18 to 49 made up the donors.

Assay used: immunoSEQ multiplex PCR; TCRdb lists only in-frame clones, some missing. The sample lists around 500,000 clones, less than 80% occurring once. This CDR3 contains 15 residues. Germline V gene data show CDR1 as ENHRY and CDR2 as SYGVKD. V trimming: 3 bases; J trimming: 3 bases; junction bases outside the gene matches: 5. The sample taken for sequencing was PBMCs. The TCR was taken from a woman aged 40-49 years in good health. Some clones in this sample may be carry-over from other donors' samples. The chain combines TRBV10-3 with TRBJ2-1, with 7 bases fitting TRBD1. CDR3 residues: CAISDPGGYYNEQFF. The CDR3 region has the DNA TGTGCCATCAGTGATCCAGGGGGATACTACAATGAGCAGTTCTTC.